This T cell receptor beta chain emerged from a study of blood T cell repertoires in COVID-19. Study background: Specimens from acute and convalescent COVID-19 originated in the United States, Italy and Spain. PBMCs, B-cell-depleted T cells, or T cells provided the cDNA or gDNA that made up the material.

Remarks on this clone: Within the sample, other DNA sequences also encode this same CDR3.

TCRdb's copy holds only in-frame clones and misses some; the assay was immunoSEQ multiplex PCR. The sample lists some 250,000 clones; about 89% were seen once. Enrollees, about 18 to 90 years old, lived in 24 US areas. Recovered participants had two consecutive negative NP/OP PCR tests, healthcare professional clearance, or symptom resolution. Sequenced sample: PBMCs or T cells enriched from blood (not recorded which). This receptor was taken from a man in his forties who had recovered from COVID-19.

DNA for the CDR3: TGTGCCAGCACTCCACAGGGGATGAACACTGAAGCTTTCTTT. This translates into CASTPQGMNTEAFF. V and J are TRBV6-5 and TRBJ1-1; 7 bases line up with TRBD1. Trimming removed 7 bases from V and 0 bases from J; junction bases left unmatched: 5. Germline V gene sequence: CDR1 MNHEY, CDR2 SVGAGI. The CDR3 sequence is 14 residues long.